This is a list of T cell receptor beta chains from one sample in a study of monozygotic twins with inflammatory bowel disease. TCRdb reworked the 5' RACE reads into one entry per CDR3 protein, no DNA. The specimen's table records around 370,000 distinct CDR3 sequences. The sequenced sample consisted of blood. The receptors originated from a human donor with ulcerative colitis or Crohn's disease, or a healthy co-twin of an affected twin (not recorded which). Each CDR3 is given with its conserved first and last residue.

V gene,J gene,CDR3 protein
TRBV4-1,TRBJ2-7,CASSPATGFDEQYF
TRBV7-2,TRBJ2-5,CASSGQDPQFSETQYF
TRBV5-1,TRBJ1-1,CASSLEQGAPFDEAFF
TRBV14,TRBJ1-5,CASSQGGQGKVDQPQHF
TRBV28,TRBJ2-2,CASSPLVGAGELFF
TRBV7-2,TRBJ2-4,CASSAQGAGNIQYF
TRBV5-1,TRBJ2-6,CASSPIVLPSGANVLTF
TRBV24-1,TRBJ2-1,CATSDSDGWISYNEQFF
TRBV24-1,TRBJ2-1,CATSDYSTGTYNEQFF
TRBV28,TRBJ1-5,CASYSGDQPQHF
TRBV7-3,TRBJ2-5,CASSWTGGPETQYF
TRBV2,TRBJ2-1,CASSGGLAENEQFF
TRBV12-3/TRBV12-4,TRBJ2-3,CASSFGRTNTDTQYF
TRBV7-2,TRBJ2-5,CASSLGTSGGIKETQYF